Presented here are 22 T cell receptor beta chains from one specimen sequenced in a study of blood T cell repertoires in COVID-19. Repertoires were generated with immunoSEQ multiplex PCR, while TCRdb's copy carries only in-frame clones and drops some. Counted here are about 400,000 clones, over 85% occurring once; the ten biggest clones make up 1.5% to 2%. The sample taken for sequencing was PBMCs or T cells enriched from blood (not recorded which). The receptors were gathered from a woman in her twenties or thirties who had recovered from COVID-19.

In its sample, this clone was seen once. The chain recombines TRBV7-8 with TRBJ1-5, with no clear D. The V and J ends lost 5 bases and 3 bases respectively, with 17 bases between them. Germline V gene data show CDR1 as SGHVS and CDR2 as FQNEAQ. The CDR3 spans 16 residues. CDR3 in amino acids: CASSQVFGVSNQPQHF. The CDR3 region has the DNA TGTGCCAGCAGCCAGGTCTTCGGGGTCTCCAATCAGCCCCAGCATTTT.

This clone was detected a few times. V is TRBV5-1 and J is TRBJ2-3; 8 bases are a match to TRBD1. With V trimmed by 0 bases and J by 5 bases, 5 bases remained unmatched. The germline V gene has CDR1 SGHRS and CDR2 YFSETQ. CDR3 length: 15 amino acids. CDR3 residues: CASSLGQGPLDTQYF. The CDR3 DNA follows: TGCGCCAGCAGCTTGGGACAGGGGCCCCTAGATACGCAGTATTTT.

The chain is built from TRBV5-1 and TRBJ2-7, with D uncertain. CDR1 SGHRS and CDR2 YFSETQ come from the germline V gene. V was shortened by 4 bases and J by 0 bases, with 17 bases between the two germline ends. The length of the CDR3 is 16 residues. The chain's CDR3 is CASSPRSGFGSYEQYF. The CDR3 nucleotides are TGCGCCAGCAGCCCTCGCTCCGGGTTTGGCTCCTACGAGCAGTACTTC. The variable domain in full, with the rest retrieved from reference TRBV5-1 and TRBJ2-7, is KAGVTQTPRYLIKTRGQQVTLSCSPISGHRSVSWYQQTPGQGLQFLFEYFSETQRNKGNFPGRFSGRQFSNSRSEMNVSTLELGDSALYLCASSPRSGFGSYEQYFGPGTRLTVT.

V is TRBV20-1 and J is TRBJ2-1; TRBD2 agrees at 8 bases. The CDR3 totals 13 residues. Germline V gene data show CDR1 as DFQATT and CDR2 as SNEGSKA (reference sequence). The V and J ends lost 3 bases and 4 bases, in that order; junction bases with no gene match: 2. The CDR3 sequence is CSASREGYNEQFF. DNA for the CDR3: TGCAGTGCTAGTCGGGAGGGTTACAATGAGCAGTTCTTC.

J is TRBJ2-5 and V is TRBV2; the D gene is possibly TRBD1 (7 bases). This CDR3 comprises 14 residues. V lost 6 bases to trimming and J lost 4 bases, with 15 bases between them. Germline V lookup: CDR1 SNHLY, CDR2 FYNNEI. Here the CDR3 reads CASRPGTAGETQYF. The CDR3 DNA reads as TGTGCCAGCAGACCCGGGACAGCGGGAGAGACCCAGTACTTC.

This chain joins TRBV29-1 and TRBJ2-3; 7 bases align to TRBD2. The germline gives CDR1 SQVTM, CDR2 ANQGSEA. The V gene end was trimmed by 3 bases and the J gene end by 0 bases; junction bases not matched to a gene: 3. The CDR3 length is 14 residues. The CDR3 bases are TGCAGCGTTGAGACTAGCAGTAGCACAGATACGCAGTATTTT. Protein: CSVETSSSTDTQYF.

CDR3 amino acids: CASSLGGRGSYEQYF. In nucleotides, the CDR3 is TGTGCCAGCAGTTTAGGCGGCAGGGGGTCCTACGAGCAGTACTTC. This rearrangement joins TRBV28 to TRBJ2-7; 7 bases align to TRBD1. Germline CDR1 is MDHEN and CDR2 is SYDVKM. Germline trimming cut 2 bases from V and 1 base from J; bases unmatched to any gene: 5. The CDR3 covers 15 residues.

This clone was detected once. This sequence joins TRBV18 and TRBJ1-1; unclear D gene. The CDR3 length is 15 residues. Germline assignment: CDR1 KGHSH and CDR2 LQKENI. V gave up 6 bases and J gave up 3 bases, with 17 bases separating them. CDR3 bases: TGTGCCAGCTCCCCCAAACAATACCAATACACTGAAGCTTTCTTT. Amino acid sequence: CASSPKQYQYTEAFF. The full variable domain, rest sourced from reference TRBV18 and TRBJ1-1, is NAGVMQNPRHLVRRRGQEARLRCSPMKGHSHVYWYRQLPEEGLKFMVYLQKENIIDESGMPKERFSAEFPKEGPSILRIQQVVRGDSAAYFCASSPKQYQYTEAFFGQGTRLTVV.

The V gene is TRBV7-9, the J gene TRBJ1-1; no clear D. From germline, CDR1 is SEHNR and CDR2 FQNEAQ (reference sequence). The CDR3 runs 15 residues. Trimming removed 3 bases at V and 7 bases at J, with 18 bases between. CDR3 sequence: CASSFLGVTGSEAFF. The CDR3 DNA reads TGTGCCAGCAGCTTCTTGGGCGTAACCGGGAGTGAAGCTTTCTTT.

This clone showed up just once. This chain joins TRBV27 and TRBJ2-3; 10 positions agree with TRBD2. Germline lookup yields CDR1 MNHEY and CDR2 SMNVEV (reference sequence). CDR3 length: 15 residues. V was clipped by 2 bases and J by 1 base; unmatched bases: 0. The CDR3 sequence: CASSLGTSGTDTQYF. The DNA of the CDR3 is TGTGCCAGCAGTTTAGGGACTAGCGGCACAGATACGCAGTATTTT.

The CDR3 nucleotides are TGTGCCAGCAGCTTGTCCGGTTTGAACACTGAAGCTTTCTTT. Its translation is CASSLSGLNTEAFF. The chain links TRBV5-6 to TRBJ1-1; D ambiguous. The CDR3 runs to 14 residues. With 1 base removed from V and 0 bases from J, the gap between germline ends came to 7 bases. Germline V CDR1 and CDR2: SGHDT, YYEEEE.

CDR3 in amino acids: CASSAGLQNTGELFF. DNA for the CDR3: TGTGCCAGCAGCGCGGGACTACAGAACACCGGGGAGCTGTTTTTT. The rearrangement uses TRBV7-2 and TRBJ2-2; 7 bases align to TRBD2. CDR1 is SGHTA and CDR2 is FQGNSA in the germline V gene. This CDR3 is built from 15 residues. The J segment lost 1 base and the V segment lost 5 bases, leaving 4 bases of the junction unmatched.

The chain links TRBV27 to TRBJ1-6, with D perhaps matching TRBD1 (5 bases). Germline loops: CDR1 MNHEY, CDR2 SMNVEV (reference sequence). The V gene lost 3 bases and the J gene lost 6 bases, with 12 bases spanning the gap. There are 15 residues in the CDR3. CDR3 amino acids: CASSFNSGGNSPLHF. CDR3 nucleotides: TGTGCCAGCAGTTTTAATTCCGGGGGTAATTCACCCCTCCACTTT.

The gene calls are TRBV12-5 and TRBJ2-1; tentative D call: TRBD2 (5 bases). Germline CDR1 reads LGHNT; CDR2 reads FRNRAP. Between the trimmed V and J ends, which lost 6 bases and 4 bases, there was a span of 7 bases. This CDR3 is built from 12 residues. The DNA for the CDR3 is TGTGCTAGTGGACTAGAATACAATGAGCAGTTCTTC. Encoded protein: CASGLEYNEQFF.

Points on this clone: The junction and the germline gene differ at one end; a read error may be behind it. The chain recombines TRBV3-1 (or the pseudogene TRBV3-2) with TRBJ2-3, with D maybe TRBD1 (5 bases). The germline CDR1 and CDR2 sequences are LGHDT and YNNKEL (reference sequence). CDR3 length: 12 amino acids. In nucleotides, the CDR3 is TGTGCCAGCAGCCAAGAGACAGTTACGCAGTATTTT. Protein sequence: CASSQETVTQYF.

The genes are TRBV12-5 and TRBJ2-2; D is perhaps TRBD2 (6 bases). Germline lookup yields CDR1 LGHNT and CDR2 FRNRAP. V lost 0 bases and J 7 bases, leaving 18 bases between the germline ends. The CDR3 length is 17 residues. The chain's CDR3 is CASGLVLEGTPNGELFF. The CDR3 coding sequence is TGTGCTAGTGGTTTGGTACTGGAGGGGACCCCCAACGGGGAGCTGTTTTTT.

This clone has only one observation. The chain has TRBV2 and TRBJ2-7, with 11 bases that match TRBD2. This CDR3 is 16 amino acids long. The V gene end was trimmed by 5 bases and the J gene end by 0 bases; junction bases not matched to a gene: 6. Germline V gene lookup returns CDR1 SNHLY and CDR2 FYNNEI. In DNA form, the CDR3 reads TGTGCCAGCAGTACCGGACTAGCGGGTACCTCCTACGAGCAGTACTTC. This sequence encodes CASSTGLAGTSYEQYF.

The chain links TRBV4-1 to TRBJ1-2, with 12 bases aligning to TRBD1. CDR3 length equals 18 residues. V was pared by 6 bases and J by 4 bases, with 15 bases of the junction left unmatched. Germline-derived CDR1 and CDR2 are MGHRA and YSYEKL. The CDR3 reads CASSFNRDRGPTFYGYTF. In DNA, the CDR3 is TGCGCCAGCAGTTTCAACCGGGACAGGGGGCCTACCTTCTATGGCTACACCTTC.

The chain combines TRBV11-2 with TRBJ2-2; possible D gene TRBD2, 7 bases. Trimming removed 5 bases from V and 3 bases from J, with 16 bases in between. The CDR3 is made up of 16 amino acids. Germline CDR1 reads SGHAT; CDR2 reads FQNNGV. The CDR3 loop reads CASSPLRGGDTGELFF. The CDR3 nucleotides read TGTGCCAGCAGCCCTTTAAGGGGGGGTGACACCGGGGAGCTGTTTTTT.

CDR3 protein: CASSNRQNYGYTF. The CDR3, as DNA: TGTGCCAGCAGCAACCGACAAAACTATGGCTACACCTTC. The chain carries TRBV7-3 and TRBJ1-2, with D unclear. Trimming took off 5 bases at V and 2 bases at J, with 9 bases between the two ends. Germline CDR1 and CDR2: SGHTA and FQGTGA. The CDR3 loop spans 13 amino acids.

The J gene is TRBJ2-5, the V gene TRBV5-1; 7 bases map to TRBD1. V shed 5 bases and J 1 base; nucleotides not matched to a gene: 2. Germline CDR1 and CDR2: SGHRS and YFSETQ. This CDR3 has 13 amino acids. CDR3 nucleotide sequence: TGCGCCAGCAGAGGGACAGCCCAAGAGACCCAGTACTTC. This translates into CASRGTAQETQYF.

The chain couples TRBV19 to TRBJ1-2; 12 positions match TRBD1. J gave up 4 bases and V 5 bases, and 14 bases lay outside the gene matches. CDR1 and CDR2 (germline): LNHDA, SQIVND (reference sequence). This CDR3 comprises 18 residues. The CDR3 region is CASSVPGQGALGLYGYTF. As DNA, the CDR3 is TGTGCCAGTAGTGTCCCGGGACAGGGGGCGTTGGGTCTCTATGGCTACACCTTC.